This T cell receptor (beta chain) came from a study of T cells in Graves' hyperthyroidism and ophthalmopathy. Study-wide results and limits: Most thyroid clonotypes expanded above 0.001 appeared in blood too.

This clonotype was counted a few times. The antigen remains unidentified. Amplified regions were TCR beta CDR3 sequences from RNA transcripts. With the HTBI primer set, the TCR CDR3 went through a first round of RT-PCR. TCRdb passed the multiplex PCR reads through MiXCR, listing each CDR3 protein once. The profile shows about 400,000 distinct CDR3 sequences, approximately 14% of them singletons. Uncontrolled infection, other autoimmune disease, pregnancy or lactation excluded patients. The CDR3 runs 15 residues. V gave up 4 bases and J gave up 5 bases; unmatched junction bases: 4. Per the germline V gene, CDR1 is PRHDT and CDR2 is FYEKMQ (reference sequence).

The source of this sequence is a woman in her late teens or twenties with Graves' hyperthyroidism. Source material: blood. This sequence joins TRBV13 and TRBJ2-3; TRBD2 matches at 12 bases. The CDR3 DNA follows: TGTGCCAGCAGCTCTAGCGGGAGGGCTCTAGATACGCAGTATTTT. Its protein product is CASSSSGRALDTQYF.